The text below deals with one TCR beta chain. Which antigen it targets is not known. No base quality information exists; no much larger clone differs at one position. Inclusion was restricted to participants for whom at least one PBMC sample before ART initiation and at least two post-ART samples were available. Every participant with HIV received treatment in the United States of America. Before DNA extraction, cryopreserved samples containing roughly 1-10 million PBMC were thawed and washed. At the time of the earliest PBMC sample, participants with HIV were aged between roughly 20 and 60 years. Per participant, PBMC samples came from 1-4 timepoints prior to ART initiation and 2-8 timepoints following ART initiation, for a median of 7 samples. Serial HIV viral load, CD4+ T-cell count, ART history and demographic data were obtained for every participant. Genomic DNA was extracted from unsorted PBMC with a Qiagen kit on a QIAcube, with processing performed in batches of 12 samples.

This specimen belongs to a study of long-term antiretroviral therapy in people with HIV (dated by TCRdb to 2021 to 2024). Background on the whole study: Collection of the earliest samples took place about a decade ahead of the 2015 WHO recommendation for immediate ART, at a time when ART was typically delayed until CD4 counts fell. A retrospective serial study tested whether changes in peripheral blood TRB repertoire composition and diversity were associated with ART initiation and durable HIV suppression. A total of 192 cryopreserved PBMC samples came from approximately 30 adults with confirmed HIV infection and were collected serially over a mean of approximately six years (range 1-12). About 40% of the 30 participants with HIV were female. No cross-contamination during QIAcube processing turned up in test extractions that ran a monoclonal T-cell line alongside 33 polyclonal samples.

Deletion took 3 bases off V and 6 bases off J, with a span of 6 bases between the germline ends. The germline V gene encodes CDR1 MNHNS and CDR2 SASEGT. The CDR3 spans 12 residues, from the cysteine through the phenylalanine. Only the CDR3 DNA is retained, 36 bases long and in frame from the first base. Here is what the overall study found, with its caveats: Narrower CDR3 length ranges were observed in HIV repertoires than in controls, and an antigen-experienced repertoire with only a slight naive shift after ART was suggested by the network structure. Inferences about post-ART repertoire changes were limited because no data were available on ART adherence, viral resistance or therapy changes. A significant increase in TRB diversity was found to be associated with ART initiation, although TRB diversity was observed to remain significantly below that of transplant donor controls even after long-term ART. Because cell numbers in pre-ART samples were limited, unsorted PBMC were profiled instead of sorted CD4+ and CD8+ T cells. The samples span the years 2004 to 2017, and the ART regimens used may be less effective than current regimens. The repertoire was dominated across all time points by expanded TRB clones identified before ART initiation, although this dominance was seen to fluctuate and to decrease in many PLHIV after ART. Since PBMC availability was limited, sequencing covered only the TCR beta chain, with no alpha chain pairing.

The immunoSEQ hsTCRB v3.0 assay was used at survey level resolution to sequence the TRB variable region. A depth of roughly 35,000-50,000 T-cell genomes per sample was targeted for TRB sequencing. TRB libraries were pooled and sequenced on an Illumina MiSeq using a v3 150-cycle kit. As for how the authors treated the data: Repertoire analysis was performed in R inside a reproducible Nextflow workflow that covered QC, data transformation and analysis. LymphoSeq2, an R package for AIRR-Seq data exploration, was used to implement custom analyses. After excluding a few samples that yielded fewer than 5000 total TRB sequences, 188 HIV repertoires remained for analysis. Among the 188 retained HIV repertoires, 55 to 65 were collected before ART initiation and roughly 130 were collected after ART initiation. Repertoires were downsampled to 5000 TRB nucleotide sequences, with summary statistics averaged over 100 downsampling iterations. The analysis kept only TRB sequences whose CDR3 regions were at least seven amino acids long. Diversity was assessed using a clonality score derived from Shannon entropy and using the Gini coefficient. Repertoire networks linked the top 5000 CDR3 amino acid sequences whenever two sequences differed by an edit distance of one. GLIPH2 predicted antigen specificity groups and MHC restriction for TRB CDR3 amino acid sequences. Known CMV, EBV, HIV or tissue antigen associations were flagged by matching CDR3 amino acid sequences against VDJdb and McPAS-TCR. Pre-ART, post-ART and control groups were compared with Wilcoxon signed-rank tests and Holm-Bonferroni correction. TCRdb carries this immuneACCESS record with in-frame sequences only. Its versions omit some clonotypes, under half of them owing to an unresolved V gene in the studies checked, with the rest unexplained. From that table come the V and J calls and clone size; the DNA was used to work out D and trimming. A total of around 32,000 clones appear in this sample, 97% of them only once. The ten largest clones add up to around 2% of the sample.

Sequencing used unsorted PBMCs, obtained 7.6 years after starting antiretroviral therapy. The rearrangement combines TRBV6-1 with TRBJ2-1, with no confident D gene call. This clonotype was obtained from a man under 40 with HIV. The CDR3 in this case is CASSDLGNEQFF. The nucleotides read TGTGCCAGCAGTGATCTGGGCAATGAGCAGTTCTTC.